This T cell receptor (beta chain) was obtained from a study of T-cell reconstitution after alpha-beta-depleted transplantation in children (TCRdb year 2016). Regarding the study in general: The study quantitatively tracked T-cell immune reconstitution after TCRalphabeta/CD19-depleted allogeneic hematopoietic cell transplantation in children using TCR repertoire profiling. Study-wide conclusions, independent of this receptor: Apparently early alphabetaT-cell count recovery about two months after transplant reportedly relied on only several hundred rapidly expanded clones derived from non-depleted graft cells. The high TCRbeta diversity at day 60 in some patients was ascribed to recipient T cells and intrathymic progenitors that had survived conditioning. Over the following months the frequencies of hyperexpanded clones went down, and after one year T-cell counts and TCRbeta diversity were mostly credited to newly produced T cells.

The germline V gene (reference sequence) sets CDR1 to DFQATT and CDR2 to SNEGSKA. Measured from the cysteine to the phenylalanine, the CDR3 is 11 residues long. Only the CDR3 DNA stays, 33 bases, in frame from base 1. The sample's treatment or condition, from its label and the paper: allogeneic hematopoietic cell transplantation with graft depleted of TCRalphabeta T cells and CD19 B cells. The children who served as transplant recipients had been given grafts of TCRalphabeta/CD19-depleted allogeneic hematopoietic cells. This clonotype was seen at least ten times. The target of this receptor is not known. The junction does not match germline at one end; this may be a read error. Library construction relied on PCR. The data were produced on an Illumina HiSeq 2500. To normalize quantification of the TCRbeta repertoire, the TCR libraries were built with molecular barcoding that relied on unique molecular identifiers. TCRdb applied fastp at Q25 and MiXCR to the public reads, then kept only in-frame beta chains. CDR3 protein sequences are deduplicated, and each keeps its most common genes and DNA. In this sample the table shows fewer than 350,000 distinct CDR3 sequences, around 10% of which occur a single time. The biggest ten clones account for 23% of the sample.

The sample here was peripheral blood, taken 180 days after TCRalphabeta/CD19-depleted stem cell transplant. The clonotype originates from a male patient aged 2 to 9 who had a stem cell transplant for chronic granulomatous disease, so the T cells may come from the graft donor. The chain couples TRBV20-1 to TRBJ2-3; confidence is insufficient to name the D gene. The DNA sequence follows: TGCAGTGCAAGAGATAAAGATACGCAGTATTTT. This yields the protein CSARDKDTQYF.